This passage covers 15 T cell receptor beta chains from one sample sequenced in a study of blood T cell repertoires in COVID-19. Profiled with immunoSEQ multiplex PCR; TCRdb holds only in-frame clones, not every one. The sample yields roughly 150,000 clones, roughly 83% seen once. Material for sequencing was PBMCs or T cells enriched from blood (not recorded which). The receptor source for this set is a man in his sixties or seventies who had been exposed to COVID-19.

The chain employs TRBV7-3 and TRBJ2-2; 7 bases are shared with TRBD1. The germline V gene encodes CDR1 SGHTA and CDR2 FQGTGA. The CDR3 spans 15 residues. The trim removed 2 bases at V and 5 bases at J, leaving 5 bases unmatched. CDR3 sequence: CASSLEGARTGELFF. The CDR3 nucleotides are TGTGCCAGCAGCTTAGAGGGGGCGAGGACCGGGGAGCTGTTTTTT.

This chain joins TRBV30 and TRBJ1-6, with D hard to call. V lost 2 bases to trimming and J lost 0 bases, with 8 bases between them. Germline V lookup: CDR1 GTSNPN, CDR2 SVGIG (reference sequence). The CDR3 loop spans 15 amino acids. As DNA, the CDR3 is TGTGCCTGGAGTAGGGAGAGCTCCTATAATTCACCCCTCCACTTT. Translation: CAWSRESSYNSPLHF.

The DNA for the CDR3 is TGTGCCAGTAGATCAACCATCGGGGGAGGACATGAGCCCCAGCATTTT. This sequence encodes CASRSTIGGGHEPQHF. The chain recombines TRBV19 with TRBJ1-5; D is possibly TRBD1 (5 bases). The CDR3 covers 16 residues. The germline gives CDR1 LNHDA, CDR2 SQIVND (reference sequence). The V and J ends lost 6 bases and 8 bases respectively, with 23 bases between them.

The chain uses TRBV6-2 or TRBV6-3 and TRBJ1-5; 9 nucleotides align to TRBD1. Germline CDR1 and CDR2: MNHEY and SVGEGT. The length of the CDR3 is 15 residues. J lost 5 bases, V lost 4 bases, and 6 bases had no gene match. The CDR3 loop reads CASSLTGGVHQPQHF. CDR3 sequence (DNA): TGTGCCAGCAGTTTGACAGGGGGGGTCCATCAGCCCCAGCATTTT.

This sequence joins TRBV15 and TRBJ1-4; D is uncertain. There are 14 residues in the CDR3. V lost 0 bases and J lost 8, with 10 bases in between. CDR1 is LNHNV and CDR2 is YYDKDF in the germline V gene (reference sequence). CDR3 sequence reads: CATSRDFLSEKLFF. The DNA for the CDR3 is TGTGCCACCAGCAGAGATTTTTTAAGCGAAAAACTGTTTTTT.

The V call is TRBV6-2 or TRBV6-3, the J call TRBJ1-1; 7 nucleotides line up with TRBD1. The CDR3 totals 12 residues. The junction had 5 bases not matched to a gene; V was cut back by 2 bases and J by 11 bases. Germline V gene data show CDR1 as MNHEY and CDR2 as SVGEGT. Here the CDR3 reads CASSYTGTAAFF. The CDR3 bases are TGTGCCAGCAGTTACACCGGGACAGCGGCTTTCTTT.

V usage is TRBV29-1 and J usage is TRBJ2-7; D unclear. CDR3 length equals 12 residues. Trimming pared 4 bases from V and 0 bases from J, leaving 7 bases between. CDR1 and CDR2 (germline): SQVTM, ANQGSEA. CDR3 coding DNA: TGCAGCGTTGGCGAGAGCTCCTACGAGCAGTACTTC. This encodes CSVGESSYEQYF.

The gene calls are TRBV19 and TRBJ1-2; D remains ambiguous. The V end was cut by 7 bases, the J end by 0 bases, with 15 bases between. The length of the CDR3 is 15 residues. Germline V lookup: CDR1 LNHDA, CDR2 SQIVND (reference sequence). The CDR3 loop reads CASTTPTAANYGYTF. DNA for the CDR3: TGTGCCAGTACTACCCCAACGGCGGCTAACTATGGCTACACCTTC.

The rearrangement joins TRBV6-5 to TRBJ1-2; D uncertain. Germline CDR1 MNHEY, CDR2 SVGAGI. The CDR3 loop spans 13 amino acids. Trimming shortened V by 6 bases and J by 8 bases, and 16 bases separated the two germline ends. The chain's CDR3 is CASSQLSYGGYTF. The CDR3 coding sequence is TGTGCCAGCAGCCAACTATCCTATGGAGGCTACACCTTC.

The CDR3 coding sequence is TGTGCCAGCAGTTATCTACGACAGGGGACTGAAGCTTTCTTT. Its translation: CASSYLRQGTEAFF. The chain carries TRBV6-2 or TRBV6-3 and TRBJ1-1, with TRBD1 matching over 8 bases. CDR1 is MNHEY and CDR2 is SVGEGT in the germline V gene. This CDR3 spans 14 amino acids. The J segment lost 5 bases and the V segment lost 3 bases, leaving 5 bases of the junction unmatched.

The chain is built from TRBV28 and TRBJ1-6; D not certain. Germline assignment: CDR1 MDHEN and CDR2 SYDVKM. The CDR3 totals 13 residues. Trimming left V 3 bases short and J 5 bases short, with 5 bases between. The CDR3 loop is CASSFPDNSPLHF. DNA for the CDR3: TGTGCCAGCAGTTTCCCGGATAATTCACCCCTCCACTTT.

The chain links TRBV4-1 to TRBJ1-5; no clear D. The CDR3 runs 16 residues. The V end lost 3 bases, the J end lost 4 bases, and 16 bases lay between the germline ends. Germline loops: CDR1 MGHRA, CDR2 YSYEKL. The CDR3 sequence: CASSHEDTGWNQPQHF. The CDR3 nucleotides are TGCGCCAGCAGCCACGAAGATACGGGTTGGAATCAGCCCCAGCATTTT.

This clone was observed a handful of times. J is TRBJ1-6 and V is TRBV19; 7 nucleotides align to TRBD1. Trimming removed 5 bases from V and 6 bases from J; junction bases left unmatched: 4. The CDR3 has 14 amino acids. The germline V gene has CDR1 LNHDA and CDR2 SQIVND (reference sequence). CDR3 sequence: CASSVGTANSPLHF. The CDR3 bases are TGTGCCAGTAGTGTTGGGACAGCTAATTCACCCCTCCACTTT.

This clone was picked up one time. V usage is TRBV3-1 (or the pseudogene TRBV3-2) and J usage is TRBJ1-2; D uncertain. Germline CDR1 LGHDT, CDR2 YNNKEL (reference sequence). The CDR3 length is 11 residues. Trimming pared 4 bases from V and 8 bases from J, leaving 8 bases between. The CDR3 DNA sequence: TGTGCCAGCAGCCCCGGGGTCGGCTACACCTTC. It encodes CASSPGVGYTF.

The chain carries TRBV21-1 and TRBJ1-3; the table's D call TRBD1 went unverified against the DNA. TRBV21-1 is a listed pseudogene. The CDR3 loop spans 16 amino acids. CDR3 in amino acids: CASSKVPQGARNTIYF. In nucleotides, the CDR3 is TGTGCCAGCAGCAAAGTCCCGCAGGGGGCGAGGAACACCATATATTTT.